This TCR beta chain was sequenced during a study of cytomegalovirus exposure and HLA in healthy donors. The germline V gene encodes CDR1 GTSNPN and CDR2 SVGIG (reference sequence). This CDR3 is 16 amino acids long. The V gene end was trimmed by 1 base and the J gene end by 8 bases; junction bases not matched to a gene: 9. The PCR used 60 Vbeta and 13 Jbeta primers. Assay: immunoSEQ multiplex PCR; the TCRdb copy retains only in-frame clones and omits some. The sample consists of more than 110,000 clones, around 80% of them appearing once. J is TRBJ2-1 and V is TRBV30, with 12 bases matching TRBD1. The sequence derives from a male donor in good health and CMV-seronegative. The sample consisted of PBMCs. Here the CDR3 reads CAWSATGTGGFYEQFF. The CDR3 DNA reads TGTGCCTGGAGTGCCACCGGGACAGGGGGCTTTTATGAGCAGTTCTTC.